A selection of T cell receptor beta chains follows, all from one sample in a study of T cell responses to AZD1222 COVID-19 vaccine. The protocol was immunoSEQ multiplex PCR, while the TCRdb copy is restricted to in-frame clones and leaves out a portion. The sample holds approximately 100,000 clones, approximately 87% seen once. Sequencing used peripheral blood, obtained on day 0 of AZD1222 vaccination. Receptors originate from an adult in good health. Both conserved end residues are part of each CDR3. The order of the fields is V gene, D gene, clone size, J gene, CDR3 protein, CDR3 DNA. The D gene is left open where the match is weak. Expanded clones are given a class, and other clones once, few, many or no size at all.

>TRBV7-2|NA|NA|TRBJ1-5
CASSRDIGNQPQHF
TGTGCCAGCAGCCGGGACATCGGCAATCAGCCCCAGCATTTT
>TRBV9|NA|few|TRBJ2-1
CASSVDGTYNEQFF
TGTGCCAGCAGCGTAGACGGGACCTACAATGAGCAGTTCTTC
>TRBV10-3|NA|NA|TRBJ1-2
CAISEDRSHGYTF
TGTGCCATCAGTGAAGACAGGTCCCATGGCTACACCTTC
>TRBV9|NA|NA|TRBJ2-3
CASSVRFTDTQYF
TGTGCCAGCAGCGTAAGGTTCACAGATACGCAGTATTTT
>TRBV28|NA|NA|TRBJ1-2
CASSQTPNYGYTF
TGTGCCAGCAGTCAGACCCCTAACTATGGCTACACCTTC
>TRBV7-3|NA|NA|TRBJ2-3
CASSSSQTGRWGTDTQYF
TGTGCCAGCAGCTCCTCCCAGACAGGCCGATGGGGCACAGATACGCAGTATTTT
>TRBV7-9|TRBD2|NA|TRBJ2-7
CASSLGDLAVQYF
TGTGCCAGCAGCTTAGGAGACCTAGCGGTGCAGTACTTC
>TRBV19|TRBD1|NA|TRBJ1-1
CASSPDPGGTEAFF
TGTGCCAGTAGTCCAGACCCAGGGGGCACTGAAGCTTTCTTT
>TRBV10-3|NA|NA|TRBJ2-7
CAIRGPRDRYEQYF
TGTGCCATCAGGGGGCCACGAGACCGCTACGAGCAGTACTTC
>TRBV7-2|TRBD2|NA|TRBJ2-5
CASSLISAGVRETQYF
TGTGCCAGCAGCTTAATTTCAGCGGGAGTCAGGGAGACCCAGTACTTC
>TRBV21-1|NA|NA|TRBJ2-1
CASSIPPAGLASGSNNEQFF
TGTGCCAGCAGCATCCCCCCGGCTGGACTAGCTAGCGGGTCTAACAATGAGCAGTTCTTC
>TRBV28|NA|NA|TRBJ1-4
CASSFRGAVKKLFF
TGTGCCAGCAGTTTCCGGGGGGCGGTTAAAAAACTGTTTTTT
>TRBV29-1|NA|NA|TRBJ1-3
CSGMATASGNTIYF
TGCAGCGGCATGGCGACAGCCTCTGGAAACACCATATATTTT
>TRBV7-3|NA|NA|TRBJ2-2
CASSPTGNTGELFF
TGTGCCAGCAGCCCCACGGGGAACACCGGGGAGCTGTTTTTT
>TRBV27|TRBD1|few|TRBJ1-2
CASSRQGESAYGYTF
TGTGCCAGCAGTCGCCAGGGGGAGTCGGCCTATGGCTACACCTTC
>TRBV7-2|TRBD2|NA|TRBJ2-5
CASSLAGGREETQYF
TGTGCCAGCAGCTTAGCGGGCGGGAGAGAAGAGACCCAGTACTTC
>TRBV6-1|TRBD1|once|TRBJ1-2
CASSESPGQGTYGYTF
TGTGCCAGCAGTGAATCCCCCGGACAGGGGACTTATGGCTACACCTTC
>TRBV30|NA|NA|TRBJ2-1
CAWSVRPGEQFF
TGTGCCTGGAGTGTACGGCCGGGGGAGCAGTTCTTC
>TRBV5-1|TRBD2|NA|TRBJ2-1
CASSLSGASGAYNEQFF
TGCGCCAGCAGCTTGTCGGGTGCTAGCGGGGCCTACAATGAGCAGTTCTTC
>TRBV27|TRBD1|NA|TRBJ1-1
CASSLSPGTGGPRARGTEAFF
TGTGCCAGCAGTTTGAGTCCCGGGACAGGGGGACCCCGCGCGAGGGGGACTGAAGCTTTCTTT
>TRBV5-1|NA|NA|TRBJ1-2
CASSPDSGQLINYGYTF
TGCGCCAGCAGCCCCGACTCCGGACAATTAATTAACTATGGCTACACCTTC
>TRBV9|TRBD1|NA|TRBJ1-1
CASSARGQGLNTEAFF
TGTGCCAGCAGCGCACGCGGACAGGGACTAAACACTGAAGCTTTCTTT
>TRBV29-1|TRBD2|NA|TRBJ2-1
CSVDPLAATYNEQFF
TGCAGCGTTGACCCACTAGCGGCTACCTACAATGAGCAGTTCTTC
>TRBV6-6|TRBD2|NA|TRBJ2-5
CASSSPGLGQETQYF
TGTGCCAGCAGTTCCCCGGGACTAGGGCAAGAGACCCAGTACTTC
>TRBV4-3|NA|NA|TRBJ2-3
CASSQEGTTTGRGTDTQYF
TGCGCCAGCAGCCAAGAGGGGACAACTACAGGTCGCGGCACAGATACGCAGTATTTT
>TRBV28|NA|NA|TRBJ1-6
CACVPPHNSPLHF
TGTGCCTGCGTGCCCCCACATAATTCACCCCTCCACTTT
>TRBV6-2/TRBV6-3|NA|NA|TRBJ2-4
CASTPGGVTKNIQYF
TGTGCCAGCACCCCAGGCGGGGTTACCAAAAACATTCAGTACTTC